Presented here are 29 T cell receptor beta chains from one specimen sequenced in a study of T cell responses to AZD1222 COVID-19 vaccine. Produced via immunoSEQ multiplex PCR; TCRdb's table is partial and in-frame only. The repertoire consists of 90,000 or so clones, with 88% occurring once and the leading ten covering roughly a fifth. Sequences were derived from peripheral blood, sampled on day 0 of AZD1222 vaccination. The source is an adult in good health.

The gene calls are TRBV9 and TRBJ1-1; D is unclear. This CDR3 spans 12 amino acids. Germline assignment: CDR1 SGDLS and CDR2 YYNGEE. V dropped 0 bases and J dropped 12 bases, with 12 bases sitting between them. DNA for the CDR3: TGTGCCAGCAGCGTAGCTGCGGGAGGAACTTTCTTT. Protein: CASSVAAGGTFF.

This chain joins TRBV5-1 and TRBJ2-7; TRBD2 aligns across 7 bases. The V and J ends lost 4 bases and 0 bases, in that order; junction bases with no gene match: 16. The CDR3 extends over 18 amino acids. Germline V gives CDR1 SGHRS, CDR2 YFSETQ. DNA for the CDR3: TGCGCCAGCAGCACCGGGCGGGGGTCGCGACAGAACTCCTACGAGCAGTACTTC. Its translation: CASSTGRGSRQNSYEQYF. Full variable domain (remainder filled in from reference TRBV5-1 and TRBJ2-7): KAGVTQTPRYLIKTRGQQVTLSCSPISGHRSVSWYQQTPGQGLQFLFEYFSETQRNKGNFPGRFSGRQFSNSRSEMNVSTLELGDSALYLCASSTGRGSRQNSYEQYFGPGTRLTVT.

The V gene is TRBV24-1, the J gene TRBJ2-2; D ambiguous. Trimming pared 1 base from V and 1 base from J, leaving 3 bases between. Per the germline V gene, CDR1 is KGHDR and CDR2 is SFDVKD. The CDR3 covers 14 residues. The CDR3 nucleotides read TGTGCCACCAGTGATTTCTTGAACACCGGGGAGCTGTTTTTT. It encodes CATSDFLNTGELFF.

The CDR3 nucleotides are TGTGCCAGCAGCCCCTGGCCCAGAACAGATACGCAGTATTTT. Translation: CASSPWPRTDTQYF. The chain uses TRBV3-1 (or the pseudogene TRBV3-2) and TRBJ2-3; D not certain. This CDR3 is 14 amino acids long. The V end lost 4 bases, the J end lost 3 bases, and 11 bases lay between the germline ends. Per germline, CDR1 LGHDT and CDR2 YNNKEL (reference sequence).

This chain joins TRBV6-1 and TRBJ1-6; D possibly corresponds to TRBD1 (6 bases). The CDR3 covers 14 residues. V was trimmed by 2 bases and J by 8 bases, leaving 10 bases between them. The germline CDR1 and CDR2 sequences are MNHNS and SASEGT. CDR3 in amino acids: CASSERWGHSPLHF. DNA of the CDR3: TGTGCCAGCAGTGAAAGGTGGGGGCATTCACCCCTCCACTTT.

J is TRBJ2-7 and V is TRBV28, with a weak D call TRBD2 (5 bases). Germline V gives CDR1 MDHEN, CDR2 SYDVKM. The CDR3 totals 14 residues. V was cut by 3 bases and J by 7 bases, with 16 bases left in between. In nucleotides, the CDR3 is TGTGCCAGCAGTTTGGGAGACTACAGAAGGGAGCAGTACTTC. Its protein is CASSLGDYRREQYF.

The chain couples TRBV28 to TRBJ2-7, with D possibly TRBD1 on 5 matching bases. Germline CDR1 and CDR2: MDHEN and SYDVKM. V lost 6 bases, J lost 2 bases, and 11 bases lay in between. The CDR3 covers 13 residues. The CDR3 sequence: CASRSDITYEQYF. The DNA for the CDR3 is TGTGCCAGCAGGTCGGACATCACCTACGAGCAGTACTTC.

This clone was detected a few times. This chain links TRBV5-1 with TRBJ2-7; possible D gene TRBD1, 5 bases. Trimming shortened V by 2 bases and J by 1 base, and 10 bases separated the two germline ends. The length of the CDR3 is 14 residues. CDR1 and CDR2 (germline): SGHRS, YFSETQ. CDR3 nucleotides: TGCGCCAGCAGCTTAATACAGGCGTCCTACGAGCAGTACTTC. This translates into CASSLIQASYEQYF.

The chain employs TRBV4-3 and TRBJ1-4, with 8 bases aligning to TRBD1. Germline assignment: CDR1 LGHNA and CDR2 YSLEER. V lost 3 bases to trimming and J lost 8 bases; unmatched junction nucleotides: 8. This CDR3 comprises 15 residues. CDR3 sequence reads: CASSQLQGAREKLFF. CDR3 bases: TGCGCCAGCAGCCAGTTGCAGGGGGCGCGAGAAAAACTGTTTTTT.

The chain recombines TRBV19 with TRBJ2-6, with a possible D match to TRBD2 (5 bases). Germline-derived CDR1 and CDR2 are LNHDA and SQIVND (reference sequence). This CDR3 is built from 16 residues. V was trimmed by 3 bases and J by 4 bases, leaving 13 bases between them. CDR3 in DNA: TGTGCCAGTAGTATCAGTCGGGGAACCGGGGCCAACGTCCTGACTTTC. It specifies CASSISRGTGANVLTF.

The rearrangement links TRBV4-3 to TRBJ1-4, with 9 bases that match TRBD1. With V trimmed by 3 bases and J by 9 bases, 8 bases remained unmatched. The CDR3 has 15 residues. Germline CDR1 LGHNA, CDR2 YSLEER. The CDR3 DNA sequence: TGCGCCAGCAGCCATTTCTCCGGGACAGGGAAAAAACTGTTTTTT. Encoded protein: CASSHFSGTGKKLFF.

In nucleotides, the CDR3 is TGTGCCAGTAGTATAGGGGCAGGGAGTCAGCCCCAGCATTTT. It yields the protein CASSIGAGSQPQHF. The chain is built from TRBV19 and TRBJ1-5; tentatively, D is TRBD1 (5 bases). V was pared by 1 base and J by 6 bases, with 10 bases between. CDR3 length: 14 amino acids. From germline, CDR1 is LNHDA and CDR2 SQIVND (reference sequence).

The rearrangement links TRBV21-1 to TRBJ2-7; the D call in the table, TRBD1, was not verified against the DNA. TRBV21-1 has pseudogene status. The CDR3 contains 11 residues. The DNA of the CDR3 is TGTGCCAGACAGACCCTCTACGAGCAGTACTTC. Protein: CARQTLYEQYF.

The chain couples TRBV28 to TRBJ2-5; 9 bases are shared with TRBD1. This CDR3 has 13 amino acids. The germline V gene encodes CDR1 MDHEN and CDR2 SYDVKM. With V trimmed by 5 bases and J by 6 bases, 4 bases remained unmatched. The CDR3 DNA sequence: TGTGCCAGCAGTCGCGGGACAGGGAAGACCCAGTACTTC. Protein: CASSRGTGKTQYF.

The rearrangement links TRBV4-2 to TRBJ2-2, with a tentative D call TRBD2 (6 bases). Looked up from germline, CDR1 is LGHNA and CDR2 is YNFKEQ. Deletions cut 0 bases from V and 6 bases from J, with 17 bases between. The length of the CDR3 is 17 residues. The CDR3 DNA sequence: TGTGCCAGCAGCCAAGATGGAGGGGTTTCCAACGCCGGGGAGCTGTTTTTT. It yields the protein CASSQDGGVSNAGELFF.

The chain is built from TRBV7-2 and TRBJ2-3, with a possible D match to TRBD2 (6 bases). The CDR3 loop spans 16 amino acids. Looked up from germline, CDR1 is SGHTA and CDR2 is FQGNSA. The germline V and J ends were trimmed by 4 bases and 2 bases, with 16 bases remaining between them. CDR3 DNA: TGTGCCAGCAGCTCTCCCAGTGGCGGGAACACAGATACGCAGTATTTT. It yields the protein CASSSPSGGNTDTQYF.

The chain recombines TRBV19 with TRBJ1-6; a possible D gene is TRBD1 (5 bases). V was cut by 8 bases and J by 14 bases, with 19 bases left in between. The CDR3 spans 13 residues. Germline CDR1 reads LNHDA; CDR2 reads SQIVND (reference sequence). The DNA for the CDR3 is TGTGCCAGTTCCGGATCACAGGAGGGCACCCTCCACTTT. It specifies CASSGSQEGTLHF.

The chain has TRBV7-2 and TRBJ1-2; D gene unclear. Germline V CDR1 and CDR2: SGHTA, FQGNSA. Trimming cost V 1 base and J 4 bases, with 10 bases left between them. The CDR3 is made up of 14 amino acids. The CDR3 protein is CASSLVADVYGYTF. CDR3 sequence (DNA): TGTGCCAGCAGCTTAGTTGCAGATGTCTATGGCTACACCTTC.

The chain couples TRBV4-3 to TRBJ1-4; 8 bases fit TRBD1. CDR3 length: 14 amino acids. The J segment lost 7 bases and the V segment lost 6 bases, leaving 7 bases of the junction unmatched. Germline assignment: CDR1 LGHNA and CDR2 YSLEER. The CDR3 region is CASRGQGLGEKLFF. In DNA, the CDR3 is TGCGCCAGCAGAGGACAGGGTTTAGGTGAAAAACTGTTTTTT.

The chain combines TRBV5-4 with TRBJ2-5; 7 bases line up with TRBD2. The CDR3 is 12 amino acids. Germline V lookup: CDR1 SGHNT, CDR2 YYREEE (reference sequence). Trimming cost V 7 bases and J 1 base; bases outside gene matches: 1. CDR3 loop: CASGGGQETQYF. CDR3 bases: TGTGCCAGCGGCGGGGGCCAAGAGACCCAGTACTTC. Full variable domain (rest looked up from reference TRBV5-4 and TRBJ2-5): ETGVTQSPTHLIKTRGQQVTLRCSSQSGHNTVSWYQQALGQGPQFIFQYYREEENGRGNFPPRFSGLQFPNYSSELNVNALELDDSALYLCASGGGQETQYFGPGTRLLVL.

The gene calls are TRBV28 and TRBJ1-1; TRBD1 is a possible D gene (5 bases). Germline CDR1 is MDHEN and CDR2 is SYDVKM. Trimming pared 8 bases from V and 5 bases from J, leaving 21 bases between. This CDR3 region has 15 residues. The CDR3 nucleotides read TGTGCCAGCGTTCCCGGTGGCAGGGTATGGACTGAAGCTTTCTTT. Amino acid sequence: CASVPGGRVWTEAFF.

The V call is TRBV7-2, the J call TRBJ2-3; D gene uncertain. The CDR3 extends over 13 amino acids. The germline V gene encodes CDR1 SGHTA and CDR2 FQGNSA. V dropped 4 bases and J dropped 5 bases, with 10 bases sitting between them. DNA of the CDR3: TGTGCCAGCAGCTCCTCACCGATAGATACGCAGTATTTT. Protein: CASSSSPIDTQYF.

The chain couples TRBV19 to TRBJ2-2, with TRBD1 matching over 10 bases. From germline, CDR1 is LNHDA and CDR2 SQIVND (reference sequence). The CDR3 runs 15 residues. The ends lost 3 bases at V and 6 bases at J; junction bases unmatched: 4. The CDR3 sequence: CASSIKTGGPGELFF. The CDR3 DNA is TGTGCCAGTAGTATCAAGACAGGGGGCCCCGGGGAGCTGTTTTTT.

The chain carries TRBV13 and TRBJ1-2; 7 positions match TRBD1. Trimming removed 4 bases from V and 2 bases from J; junction bases left unmatched: 10. The germline V gene has CDR1 PRHDT and CDR2 FYEKMQ (reference sequence). The CDR3 has 16 amino acids. The chain's CDR3 is CASSSPGRDSNYGYTF. The CDR3 nucleotides read TGTGCCAGCAGCTCGCCGGGCCGGGACAGCAACTATGGCTACACCTTC. The entire variable domain, with the rest obtained from reference TRBV13 and TRBJ1-2, is as follows: AAGVIQSPRHLIKEKRETATLKCYPIPRHDTVYWYQQGPGQDPQFLISFYEKMQSDKGSIPDRFSAQQFSDYHSELNMSSLELGDSALYFCASSSPGRDSNYGYTFGSGTRLTVV.

This rearrangement joins TRBV24-1 to TRBJ2-1; 8 bases are a match to TRBD2. The CDR3 has 16 residues. Germline loops: CDR1 KGHDR, CDR2 SFDVKD. Trimming cost V 1 base and J 7 bases; bases outside gene matches: 8. This chain's CDR3 is CATSDFGAGGGNEQFF. The CDR3 DNA is TGTGCCACCAGTGATTTTGGGGCGGGAGGTGGAAATGAGCAGTTCTTC.

The chain joins TRBV9 to TRBJ1-5; D is unresolved. Germline V gene lookup returns CDR1 SGDLS and CDR2 YYNGEE. V lost 2 bases to trimming and J lost 4 bases, with 7 bases between them. The CDR3 length is 13 residues. In DNA form, the CDR3 reads TGTGCCAGCAGCGTGGACTGGAATCAGCCCCAGCATTTT. Amino acid sequence: CASSVDWNQPQHF. The full variable domain, completed using reference TRBV9 and TRBJ1-5, is DSGVTQTPKHLITATGQRVTLRCSPRSGDLSVYWYQQSLDQGLQFLIQYYNGEERAKGNILERFSAQQFPDLHSELNLSSLELGDSALYFCASSVDWNQPQHFGDGTRLSIL.

The V and J genes are TRBV7-9 and TRBJ2-2; a possible D gene is TRBD1 (5 bases). The V end lost 4 bases, the J end lost 5 bases, and 11 bases lay between the germline ends. Germline values: CDR1 SEHNR, CDR2 FQNEAQ (reference sequence). CDR3 length equals 14 residues. The CDR3 nucleotides read TGTGCCAGCAGCTCACCAGGGCGTACCGGGGAGCTGTTTTTT. It specifies CASSSPGRTGELFF.

The chain is built from TRBV25-1 and TRBJ1-4; 7 bases map to TRBD1. V was clipped by 3 bases and J by 8 bases; unmatched bases: 6. This CDR3 has 14 residues. From germline, CDR1 is MGHDK and CDR2 SYGVNS. In DNA, the CDR3 is TGTGCCAGCAGTGATATCCAGGGGGGGGAAAAACTGTTTTTT. This sequence encodes CASSDIQGGEKLFF.

The chain employs TRBV9 and TRBJ2-1; TRBD1 or TRBD2 may be the D gene (5 bases each). From germline, CDR1 is SGDLS and CDR2 YYNGEE. CDR3 length equals 14 residues. The ends were cut back, 0 bases at V and 10 bases at J, with 14 bases in the middle. The chain's CDR3 is CASSVGSGLEEQFF. CDR3 nucleotides: TGTGCCAGCAGCGTAGGATCGGGGCTCGAGGAGCAGTTCTTC.